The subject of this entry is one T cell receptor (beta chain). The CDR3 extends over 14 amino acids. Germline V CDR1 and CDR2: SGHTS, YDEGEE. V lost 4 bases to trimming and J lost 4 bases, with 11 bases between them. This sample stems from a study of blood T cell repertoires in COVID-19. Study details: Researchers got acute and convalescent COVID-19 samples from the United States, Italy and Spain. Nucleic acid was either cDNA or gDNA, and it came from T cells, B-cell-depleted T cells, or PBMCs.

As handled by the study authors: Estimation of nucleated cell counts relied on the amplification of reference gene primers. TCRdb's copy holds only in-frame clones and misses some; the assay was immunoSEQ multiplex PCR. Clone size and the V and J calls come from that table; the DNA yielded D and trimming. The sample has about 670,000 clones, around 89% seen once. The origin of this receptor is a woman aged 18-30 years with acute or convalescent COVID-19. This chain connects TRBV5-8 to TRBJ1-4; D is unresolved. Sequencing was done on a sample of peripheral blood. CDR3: CASSLTGSNEKLFF. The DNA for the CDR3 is TGTGCCAGCAGCCTTACGGGGAGTAATGAAAAACTGTTTTTT.